This TCR beta chain was captured by sequencing in a study of Graves' ophthalmopathy and Graves' hyperthyroidism. The overall study: Cases classed as stable hyperthyroidism had no ophthalmopathy within 18 months of follow-up.

The TCR beta CDR3 regions underwent amplification from RNA transcripts. Second-round multiplex PCR came after a first-round RT-PCR that employed HTBI primers. TCRdb recomputed calls from the multiplex PCR reads with MiXCR, one row per CDR3 protein. The sample has 450,000 to 600,000 distinct CDR3 sequences, about two fifths seen once. V lost 0 bases to trimming and J lost 4 bases; unmatched junction nucleotides: 9. This CDR3 comprises 17 residues. Germline V gene sequence: CDR1 SGDLS, CDR2 YYNGEE. A word on this clonotype: As yet, its antigen is unknown.

General study findings and limits: Most expanded clonotypes in thyroid above 0.001 frequency also showed up in blood.

Aged 18 to 65, the patients with hyperthyroidism had under 2 months' duration and were newly diagnosed. The diagnostic workup employed clinical symptoms, serum thyroxine, TRAb, thyroid ultrasound and orbital computed tomography. The sample consisted of peripheral blood or thyroid tissue (not recorded which). V usage is TRBV9 and J usage is TRBJ1-4; 7 nucleotides align to TRBD1. The source of this sequence is an adult man with Graves' hyperthyroidism. The CDR3 region has the DNA TGTGCCAGCAGCGTAGCGGGGGGGGGACAGAATAATGAAAAACTGTTTTTT. Translation gives CASSVAGGGQNNEKLFF. The entire variable domain, with the rest obtained from reference TRBV9 and TRBJ1-4, is as follows: DSGVTQTPKHLITATGQRVTLRCSPRSGDLSVYWYQQSLDQGLQFLIQYYNGEERAKGNILERFSAQQFPDLHSELNLSSLELGDSALYFCASSVAGGGQNNEKLFFGSGTQLSVL.